One T cell receptor beta chain is described in this entry. This sample stems from a study of blood T cell repertoires in COVID-19. For the study at large: COVID-19 samples collected from the United States, Italy and Spain covered acute and convalescent phases. Sample material is recorded as cDNA or gDNA derived from T cells, B-cell-depleted T cells, or PBMCs.

Study processing details: Researchers report that nucleated cell counts were estimated from reference gene primer amplification. Only in-frame clones appear in the TCRdb table, and some are missing; sequencing was by immunoSEQ multiplex PCR. D and trimming come from the DNA, and the V and J calls and clone size come from that table. The data contain about 97,000 clones, 65% to 85% of them singletons. The ends were cut back, 7 bases at V and 2 bases at J, with 6 bases in the middle. Germline CDR1 and CDR2: SNHLY and FYNNEI. The CDR3 is 11 amino acids. This chain links TRBV2 with TRBJ2-7, with no clear D. This TCR came from a man aged 55 to 70 with acute or convalescent COVID-19. The specimen was peripheral blood. For the CDR3, the DNA is TGTGCCAGCACGTTTACCTACGAGCAGTACTTC. Protein product: CASTFTYEQYF.